This TCR beta chain was obtained from a study of shared clonotypes between healthy human individuals. Study in general: The donor pool was made up of two women and three men aged 18 to 49.

Study-wide findings and caveats: Shared clonotypes: approximately 4.5% naive CD4, under 4% naive CD8, around 2.4% memory CD4, about 0.41% memory CD8.

Concerning this clone: Its antigen remains unknown.

Germline V gene lookup returns CDR1 MNHNS and CDR2 SASEGT. V lost 7 bases and J lost 2, with 13 bases in between. The CDR3 length is 14 residues. The assay was immunoSEQ multiplex PCR, and TCRdb's table has in-frame clones only and misses some. This sample carries some 1,600,000 clones, around 98% of them seen once, and the ten largest clones take 0.4% to 0.45%. Specimen: naive CD4+ T cells sorted from blood. Subset defined: CD45RA+ positively selected. The chain uses TRBV6-1 and TRBJ2-3; D possibly uses TRBD1 or TRBD2 (5 bases each). The sequence came from a man aged 30-40 years in good health. The CDR3 DNA follows: TGTGCCAGCACCCCGGGACCATTCACAGATACGCAGTATTTT. Protein sequence: CASTPGPFTDTQYF.